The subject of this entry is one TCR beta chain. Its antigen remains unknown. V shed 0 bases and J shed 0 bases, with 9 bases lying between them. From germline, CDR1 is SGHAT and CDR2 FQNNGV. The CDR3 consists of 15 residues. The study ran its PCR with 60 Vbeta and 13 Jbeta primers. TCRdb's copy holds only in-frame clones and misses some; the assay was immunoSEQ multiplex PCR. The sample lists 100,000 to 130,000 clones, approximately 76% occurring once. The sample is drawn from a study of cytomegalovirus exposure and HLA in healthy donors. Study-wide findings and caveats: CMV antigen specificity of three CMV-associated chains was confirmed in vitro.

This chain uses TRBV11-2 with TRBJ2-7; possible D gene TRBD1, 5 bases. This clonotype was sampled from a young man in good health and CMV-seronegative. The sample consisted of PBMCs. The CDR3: CASSLEVGPSYEQYF. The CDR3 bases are TGTGCCAGCAGCTTAGAGGTGGGGCCCTCCTACGAGCAGTACTTC.